The 9 T cell receptor beta chains reported below all come from one sample, sequenced in a study of T cell responses to AZD1222 COVID-19 vaccine. Repertoires were generated with immunoSEQ multiplex PCR, while TCRdb's copy carries only in-frame clones and drops some. In the table there are about 55,000 clones, roughly 80% of which are singletons. The sample was peripheral blood, taken 28 days after the second AZD1222 dose. All receptors derive from an adult who received the AZD1222 COVID-19 vaccine.

The rearrangement uses TRBV5-8 and TRBJ1-3; the match to TRBD1 covers 10 bases. V lost 4 bases to trimming and J lost 5 bases; unmatched junction nucleotides: 9. Germline CDR1 SGHTS, CDR2 YDEGEE. CDR3 size: 16 residues. This CDR3 is CASSIYRDRGRNTIYF. Written as DNA, the CDR3 is TGTGCCAGCAGCATTTACCGGGACAGGGGCCGAAACACCATATATTTT.

The rearrangement uses TRBV6-1 and TRBJ2-1; TRBD2 matches at 13 bases. The CDR3 is 16 amino acids. The V gene's germline CDR1 is MNHNS and CDR2 SASEGT. V lost 4 bases, J lost 4 bases, and 4 bases stayed unmatched. The CDR3 DNA follows: TGTGCCAGCAGTGGGACTAGCGGGAGAACGTACAATGAGCAGTTCTTC. Translated: CASSGTSGRTYNEQFF.

This rearrangement joins TRBV5-6 to TRBJ1-5, with D tentatively TRBD1 (5 bases). The V end lost 0 bases, the J end lost 6 bases, and 10 bases lay between the germline ends. This CDR3 contains 14 residues. Germline values: CDR1 SGHDT, CDR2 YYEEEE. The CDR3 DNA follows: TGTGCCAGCAGCTTGGGCAGGGTGGCTCAGCCCCAGCATTTT. Translated: CASSLGRVAQPQHF.

The CDR3 region is CASRRLAGEGEQYF. CDR3 DNA: TGTGCCAGTAGACGACTAGCGGGAGAGGGTGAGCAGTACTTC. The V gene is TRBV19, the J gene TRBJ2-7; the match to TRBD2 covers 12 bases. After removal of 6 bases from V and 7 bases from J, the junction contained 7 bases not matched to a gene. This CDR3 comprises 14 residues. CDR1 and CDR2 (germline): LNHDA, SQIVND (reference sequence).

The V gene is TRBV9, the J gene TRBJ2-7, with TRBD2 matching 10 bases. This CDR3 spans 15 amino acids. The V gene's germline CDR1 is SGDLS and CDR2 YYNGEE. After removal of 4 bases from V and 5 bases from J, the junction contained 9 bases not matched to a gene. CDR3 in DNA: TGTGCCAGCAGCTTAGGGGGACTAGCGACCCACGAGCAGTACTTC. Encoded protein: CASSLGGLATHEQYF.

The rearrangement joins TRBV19 to TRBJ1-5, with D possibly matching TRBD1 (6 bases). The CDR3 consists of 15 residues. Trimming removed 2 bases at V and 7 bases at J, with 15 bases between. Looked up from germline, CDR1 is LNHDA and CDR2 is SQIVND (reference sequence). Here the CDR3 reads CASSIPGTGAQPQHF. CDR3 DNA sequence: TGTGCCAGTAGTATACCCGGGACGGGGGCCCAGCCCCAGCATTTT.

The V call is TRBV3-1 (or the pseudogene TRBV3-2), the J call TRBJ1-1; tentative D call: TRBD1 (5 bases). Germline V gives CDR1 LGHDT, CDR2 YNNKEL (reference sequence). V lost 1 base and J lost 2, with 11 bases in between. The CDR3 loop spans 15 amino acids. The CDR3 here is CASSQAAGLNTEAFF. The CDR3 bases are TGTGCCAGCAGCCAAGCAGCGGGGCTCAACACTGAAGCTTTCTTT.

In its sample, this clone was seen once. The gene calls are TRBV25-1 and TRBJ2-1; no firm D call. Germline CDR1 reads MGHDK; CDR2 reads SYGVNS. The CDR3 spans 12 residues. V lost 1 base and J 5 bases, leaving 3 bases between the germline ends. CDR3 protein: CASSEFHNEQFF. For the CDR3, the DNA is TGTGCCAGCAGTGAATTCCACAATGAGCAGTTCTTC.

This clone appeared a single time. The chain joins TRBV7-8 to TRBJ1-6; D uncertain. Trimming stripped 3 bases from V and 4 bases from J, with 19 bases between. The CDR3 totals 18 residues. CDR1 SGHVS and CDR2 FQNEAQ come from the germline V gene. The DNA of the CDR3 is TGTGCCAGCAGCTTCAACCCAGTCCAGCGAAATTATAATTCACCCCTCCACTTT. This encodes CASSFNPVQRNYNSPLHF.